This T cell receptor beta chain comes out of a study of CD8 T cells in ankylosing spondylitis. This CDR3 has 15 residues. V lost 6 bases and J 5 bases, leaving 17 bases between the germline ends. The germline gives CDR1 DFQATT, CDR2 SNEGSKA (reference sequence). This clonotype was counted a few times. Its antigen is undetermined. As the method for making TCR beta libraries, quantitative 5'-RACE with molecular barcodes was used. MiXCR was run by TCRdb on the 5' RACE reads, yielding one entry per CDR3 protein. The table has 700,000 to 850,000 distinct CDR3 sequences, 12% seen once. Study-wide results and caveats: A TCR beta motif made of eight highly homologous variants seemed typical of ankylosing spondylitis blood. The study looked at matched synovial fluid samples from ankylosing spondylitis patients. Disease-linked clones were reported to be significantly enriched there. Peripheral blood samples showed relatively rare disease-linked clones, and these clones were CD8+. Some of the motif variants had earlier been found in reactive arthritis patients' fluid and blood.

This TCR came from a male donor with ankylosing spondylitis. Sequenced material: blood, either unsorted or a sorted T cell fraction (not recorded which). The genes are TRBV20-1 and TRBJ1-6, with TRBD1 as a possible D gene (6 bases). CDR3 nucleotide sequence: TGCAGTGCCTTGACCGGGACAAATAATAATTCACCCCTCCACTTT. It encodes CSALTGTNNNSPLHF.